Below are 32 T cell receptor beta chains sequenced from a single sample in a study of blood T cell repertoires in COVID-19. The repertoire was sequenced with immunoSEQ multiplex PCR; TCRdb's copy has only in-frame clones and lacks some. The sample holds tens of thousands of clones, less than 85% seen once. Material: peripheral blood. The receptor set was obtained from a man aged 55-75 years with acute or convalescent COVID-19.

CDR3 sequence (DNA): TGCGCCAGCAGCTCGGGGGACCCCTCCGGGACAGCTAATGAAAAACTGTTTTTT. The encoded protein is CASSSGDPSGTANEKLFF. The V call is TRBV5-1, the J call TRBJ1-4, with 7 bases matching TRBD1. This CDR3 contains 18 residues. The germline V gene has CDR1 SGHRS and CDR2 YFSETQ. V shed 3 bases and J 3 bases; nucleotides not matched to a gene: 14.

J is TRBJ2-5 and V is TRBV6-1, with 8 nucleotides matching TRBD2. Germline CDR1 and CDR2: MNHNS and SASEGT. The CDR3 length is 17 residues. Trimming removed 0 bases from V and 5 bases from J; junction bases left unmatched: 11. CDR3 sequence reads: CASSEAPGGAFWETQYF. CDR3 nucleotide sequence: TGTGCCAGCAGTGAAGCTCCGGGGGGGGCTTTTTGGGAGACCCAGTACTTC.

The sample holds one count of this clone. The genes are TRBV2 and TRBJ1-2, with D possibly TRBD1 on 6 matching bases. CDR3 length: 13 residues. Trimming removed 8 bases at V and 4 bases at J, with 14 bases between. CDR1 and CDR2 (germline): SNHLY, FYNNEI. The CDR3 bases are TGTGCCAGCCGGGGGGGGCTTATCTATGGCTACACCTTC. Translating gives CASRGGLIYGYTF.

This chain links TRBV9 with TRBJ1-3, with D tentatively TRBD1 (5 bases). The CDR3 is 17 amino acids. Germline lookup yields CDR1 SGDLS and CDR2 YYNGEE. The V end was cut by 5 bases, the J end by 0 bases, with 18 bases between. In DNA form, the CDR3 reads TGTGCCAGCAGAAAAGGAGACAGCCCGTTCTCTGGAAACACCATATATTTT. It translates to CASRKGDSPFSGNTIYF.

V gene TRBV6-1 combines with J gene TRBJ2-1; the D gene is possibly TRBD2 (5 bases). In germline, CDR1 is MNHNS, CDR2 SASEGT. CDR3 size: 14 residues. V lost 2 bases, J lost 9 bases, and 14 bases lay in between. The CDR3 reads CASSELAAFGEQFF. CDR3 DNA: TGTGCCAGCAGTGAACTAGCAGCCTTCGGTGAGCAGTTCTTC.

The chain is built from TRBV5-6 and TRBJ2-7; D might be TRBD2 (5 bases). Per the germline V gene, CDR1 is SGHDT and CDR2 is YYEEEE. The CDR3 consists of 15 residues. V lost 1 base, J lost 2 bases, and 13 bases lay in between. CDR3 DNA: TGTGCCAGCAGCTTGTTGTTCCGGGAAACCTACGAGCAGTACTTC. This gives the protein CASSLLFRETYEQYF.

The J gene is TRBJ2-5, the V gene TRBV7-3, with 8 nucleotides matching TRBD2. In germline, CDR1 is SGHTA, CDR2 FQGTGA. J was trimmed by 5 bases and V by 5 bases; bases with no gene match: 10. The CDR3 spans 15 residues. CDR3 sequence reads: CASSRRGGRGETQYF. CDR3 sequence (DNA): TGTGCCAGCAGCCGGCGCGGGGGGCGCGGGGAGACCCAGTACTTC.

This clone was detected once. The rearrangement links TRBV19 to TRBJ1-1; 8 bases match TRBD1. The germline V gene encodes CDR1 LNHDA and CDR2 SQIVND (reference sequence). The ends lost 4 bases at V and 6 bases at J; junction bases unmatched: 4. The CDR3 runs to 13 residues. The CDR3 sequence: CASSNQGASEAFF. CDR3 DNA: TGTGCCAGTAGTAATCAGGGGGCGTCTGAAGCTTTCTTT.

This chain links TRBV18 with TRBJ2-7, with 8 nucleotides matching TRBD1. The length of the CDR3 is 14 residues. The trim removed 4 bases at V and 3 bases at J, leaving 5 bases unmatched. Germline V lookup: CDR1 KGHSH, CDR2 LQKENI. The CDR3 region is CASSHSDRVYEQYF. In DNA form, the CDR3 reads TGTGCCAGCTCACACTCGGACAGGGTCTACGAGCAGTACTTC.

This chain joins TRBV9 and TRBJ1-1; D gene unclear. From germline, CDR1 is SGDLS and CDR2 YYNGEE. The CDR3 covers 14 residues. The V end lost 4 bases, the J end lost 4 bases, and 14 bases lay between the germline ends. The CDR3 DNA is TGTGCCAGCAGCCCAGAACCGGGTTTCACTGAAGCTTTCTTT. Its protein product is CASSPEPGFTEAFF.

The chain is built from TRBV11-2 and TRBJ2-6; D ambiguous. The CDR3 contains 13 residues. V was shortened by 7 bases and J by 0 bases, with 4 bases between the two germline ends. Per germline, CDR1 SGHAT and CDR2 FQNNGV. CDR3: CASTRSGANVLTF. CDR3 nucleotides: TGTGCCAGCACCCGCTCTGGGGCCAACGTCCTGACTTTC.

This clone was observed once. This CDR3 reads CASSEGAQGIYGYTF. CDR3 DNA: TGTGCCAGCAGTGAAGGGGCACAGGGGATCTATGGCTACACCTTC. The V and J genes are TRBV2 and TRBJ1-2, with 7 bases matching TRBD1. Looked up from germline, CDR1 is SNHLY and CDR2 is FYNNEI. The CDR3 has 15 amino acids. The trim removed 1 base at V and 4 bases at J, leaving 6 bases unmatched.

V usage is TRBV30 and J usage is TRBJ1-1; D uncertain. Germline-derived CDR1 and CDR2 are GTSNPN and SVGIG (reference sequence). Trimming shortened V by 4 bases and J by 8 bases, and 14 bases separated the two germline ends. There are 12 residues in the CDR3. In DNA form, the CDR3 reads TGTGCCTGGACCAACCTGGGGAGAGAAGCTTTCTTT. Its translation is CAWTNLGREAFF. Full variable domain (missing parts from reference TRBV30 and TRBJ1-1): SQTIHQWPATLVQPVGSPLSLECTVEGTSNPNLYWYRQAAGRGLQLLFYSVGIGQISSEVPQNLSASRPQDRQFILSSKKLLLSDSGFYLCAWTNLGREAFFGQGTRLTVV.

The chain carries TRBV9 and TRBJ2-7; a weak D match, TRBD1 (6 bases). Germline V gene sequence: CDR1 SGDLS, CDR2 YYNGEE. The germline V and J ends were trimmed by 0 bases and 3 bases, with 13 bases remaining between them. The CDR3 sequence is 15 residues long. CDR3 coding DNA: TGTGCCAGCAGCGTAGGCGGCGACAGGAGCTACGAGCAGTACTTC. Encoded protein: CASSVGGDRSYEQYF.

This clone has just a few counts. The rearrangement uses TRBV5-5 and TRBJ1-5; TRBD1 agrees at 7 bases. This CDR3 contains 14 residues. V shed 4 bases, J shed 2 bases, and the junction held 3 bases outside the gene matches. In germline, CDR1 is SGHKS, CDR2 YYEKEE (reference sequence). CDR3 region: CASSPGQGNQPQHF. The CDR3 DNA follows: TGTGCCAGCAGCCCCGGACAGGGCAATCAGCCCCAGCATTTT.

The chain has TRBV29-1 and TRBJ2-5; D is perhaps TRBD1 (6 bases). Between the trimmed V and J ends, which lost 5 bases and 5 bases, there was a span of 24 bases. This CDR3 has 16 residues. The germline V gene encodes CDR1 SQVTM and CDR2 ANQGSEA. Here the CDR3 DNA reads TGCAGCGTTCAAGGGGTAGGGGGTGGTGGCGTGGAGACCCAGTACTTC. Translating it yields CSVQGVGGGGVETQYF.

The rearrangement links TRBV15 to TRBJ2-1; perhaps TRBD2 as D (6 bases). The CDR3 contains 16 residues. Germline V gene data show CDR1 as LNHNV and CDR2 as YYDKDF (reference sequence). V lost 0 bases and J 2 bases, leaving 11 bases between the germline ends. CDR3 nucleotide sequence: TGTGCCACCAGCAGAGATATCGGGGGTCCCTACAATGAGCAGTTCTTC. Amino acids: CATSRDIGGPYNEQFF.

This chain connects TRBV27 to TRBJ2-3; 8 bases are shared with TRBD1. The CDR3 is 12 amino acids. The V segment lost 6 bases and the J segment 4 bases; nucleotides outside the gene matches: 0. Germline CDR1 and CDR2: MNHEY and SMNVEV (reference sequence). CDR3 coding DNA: TGTGCCAGCAGGGACAGGGCAGATACGCAGTATTTT. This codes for CASRDRADTQYF.

The CDR3 DNA follows: TGTGCCAGCAGATCAAACAGGGACCCTACCTACGAGCAGTACTTC. Amino acids: CASRSNRDPTYEQYF. The V and J genes are TRBV7-2 and TRBJ2-7; TRBD1 is a possible D gene (6 bases). The length of the CDR3 is 15 residues. Trimming pared 6 bases from V and 2 bases from J, leaving 17 bases between. From germline, CDR1 is SGHTA and CDR2 FQGNSA. The complete variable domain, with remaining parts taken from reference TRBV7-2 and TRBJ2-7, reads GAGVSQSPSNKVTEKGKDVELRCDPISGHTALYWYRQSLGQGLEFLIYFQGNSAPDKSGLPSDRFSAERTGGSVSTLTIQRTQQEDSAVYLCASRSNRDPTYEQYFGPGTRLTVT.

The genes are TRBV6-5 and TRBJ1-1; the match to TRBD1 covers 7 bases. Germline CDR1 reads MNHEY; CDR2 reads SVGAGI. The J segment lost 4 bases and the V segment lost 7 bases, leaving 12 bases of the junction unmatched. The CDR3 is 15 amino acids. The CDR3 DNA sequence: TGTGCCAGCACACAGGGGAGTTCTGGGGCCACTGAAGCTTTCTTT. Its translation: CASTQGSSGATEAFF.

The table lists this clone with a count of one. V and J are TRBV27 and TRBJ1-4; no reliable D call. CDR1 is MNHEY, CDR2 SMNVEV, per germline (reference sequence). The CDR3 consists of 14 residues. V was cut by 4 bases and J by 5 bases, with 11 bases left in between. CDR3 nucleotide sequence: TGTGCCAGCAGTTCGGGGAGGTTAAATGAAAAACTGTTTTTT. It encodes CASSSGRLNEKLFF.

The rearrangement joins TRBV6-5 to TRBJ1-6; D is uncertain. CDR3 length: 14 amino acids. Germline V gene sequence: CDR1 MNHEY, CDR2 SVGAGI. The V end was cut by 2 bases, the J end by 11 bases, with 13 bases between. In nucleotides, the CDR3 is TGTGCCAGCAGTTACGGAGTGGCAGCCCCACCCCTCCACTTT. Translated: CASSYGVAAPPLHF.

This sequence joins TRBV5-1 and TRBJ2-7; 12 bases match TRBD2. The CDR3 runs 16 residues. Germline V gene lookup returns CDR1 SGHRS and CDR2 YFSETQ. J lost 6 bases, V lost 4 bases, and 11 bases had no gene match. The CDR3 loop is CASSIGLAGSGSEQYF. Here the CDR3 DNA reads TGCGCCAGCAGCATTGGACTAGCGGGGTCGGGGAGCGAGCAGTACTTC.

The CDR3 DNA is TGTGCCTGGAGGGACAGGCAGCCCCAGCATTTT. Protein: CAWRDRQPQHF. V usage is TRBV30 and J usage is TRBJ1-5, with 7 bases that match TRBD1. Germline V lookup: CDR1 GTSNPN, CDR2 SVGIG (reference sequence). V gave up 3 bases and J gave up 7 bases; unmatched junction bases: 0. The CDR3 is 11 residues long.

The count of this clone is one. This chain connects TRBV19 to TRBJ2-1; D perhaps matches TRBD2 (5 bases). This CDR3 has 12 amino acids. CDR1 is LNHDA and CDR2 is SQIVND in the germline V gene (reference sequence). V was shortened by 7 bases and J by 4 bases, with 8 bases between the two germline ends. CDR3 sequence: CASNAGYNEQFF. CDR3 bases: TGTGCCAGTAACGCGGGTTACAATGAGCAGTTCTTC.

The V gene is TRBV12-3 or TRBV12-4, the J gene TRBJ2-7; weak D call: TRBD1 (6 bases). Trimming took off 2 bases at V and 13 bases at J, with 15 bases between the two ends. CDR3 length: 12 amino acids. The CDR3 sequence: CASSLHSGTLYF. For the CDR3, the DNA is TGTGCCAGCAGTTTACACTCCGGGACACTTTACTTC.

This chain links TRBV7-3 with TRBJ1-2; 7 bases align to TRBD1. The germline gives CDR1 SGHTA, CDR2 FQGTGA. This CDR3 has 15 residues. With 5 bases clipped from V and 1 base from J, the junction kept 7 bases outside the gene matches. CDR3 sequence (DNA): TGTGCCAGCAGCATAAACCGGGACAGTAACTATGGCTACACCTTC. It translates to CASSINRDSNYGYTF.

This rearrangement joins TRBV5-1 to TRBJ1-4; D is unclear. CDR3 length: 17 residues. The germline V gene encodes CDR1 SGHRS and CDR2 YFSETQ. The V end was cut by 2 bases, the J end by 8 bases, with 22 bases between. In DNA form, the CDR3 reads TGCGCCAGCAGCTTTGGTGCTCCGGTCGGGAGTGCGGAAAAACTGTTTTTT. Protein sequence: CASSFGAPVGSAEKLFF. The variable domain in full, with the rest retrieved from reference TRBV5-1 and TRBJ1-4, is KAGVTQTPRYLIKTRGQQVTLSCSPISGHRSVSWYQQTPGQGLQFLFEYFSETQRNKGNFPGRFSGRQFSNSRSEMNVSTLELGDSALYLCASSFGAPVGSAEKLFFGSGTQLSVL.

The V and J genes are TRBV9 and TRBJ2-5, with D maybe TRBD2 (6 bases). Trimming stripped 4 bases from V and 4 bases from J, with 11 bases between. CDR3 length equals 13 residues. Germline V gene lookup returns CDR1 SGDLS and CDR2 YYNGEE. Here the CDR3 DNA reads TGTGCCAGCAGCCTTACTAGCTCAGAGACCCAGTACTTC. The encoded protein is CASSLTSSETQYF.

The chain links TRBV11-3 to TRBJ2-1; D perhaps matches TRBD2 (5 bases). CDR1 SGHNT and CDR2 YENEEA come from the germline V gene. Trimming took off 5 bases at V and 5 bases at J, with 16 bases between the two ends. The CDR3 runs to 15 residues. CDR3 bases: TGTGCCAGCAGCGAAAGAGGGTCCCGTCACAATGAGCAGTTCTTC. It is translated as CASSERGSRHNEQFF.

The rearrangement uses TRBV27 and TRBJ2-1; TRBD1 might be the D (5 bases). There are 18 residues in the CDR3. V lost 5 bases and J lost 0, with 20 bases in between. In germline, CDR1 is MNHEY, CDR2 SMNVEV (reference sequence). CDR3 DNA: TGTGCCAGCAGTCTCAGCCGGGCCCAGGGTGCCTCCTACAATGAGCAGTTCTTC. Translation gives CASSLSRAQGASYNEQFF.

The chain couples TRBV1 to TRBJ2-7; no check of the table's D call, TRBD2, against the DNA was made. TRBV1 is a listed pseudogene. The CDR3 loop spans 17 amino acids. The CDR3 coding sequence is TGCACCAGCAGCCAAGGGAAACTAGCGGGCCTAACCTACGAGCAGTACTTC. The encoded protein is CTSSQGKLAGLTYEQYF.